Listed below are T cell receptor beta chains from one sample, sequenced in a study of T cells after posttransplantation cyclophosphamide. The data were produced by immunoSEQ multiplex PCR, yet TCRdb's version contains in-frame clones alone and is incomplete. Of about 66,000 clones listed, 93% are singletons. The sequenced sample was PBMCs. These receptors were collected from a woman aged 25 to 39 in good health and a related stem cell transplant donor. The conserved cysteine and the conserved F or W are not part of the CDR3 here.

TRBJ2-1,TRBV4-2,ASSQAGQGANEQF
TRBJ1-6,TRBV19,ASSWGDRGSPLH
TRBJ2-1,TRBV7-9,ASSLAAGLYNEQF
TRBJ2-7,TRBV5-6,ASSLTGQGMAEQY
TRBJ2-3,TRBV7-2,ASSLANWWNTSTDTQY
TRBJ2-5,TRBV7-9,ASSLVQGRETQY
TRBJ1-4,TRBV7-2,ASSPRVSTNEKLF
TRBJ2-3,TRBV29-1,SVGQGGDTQY
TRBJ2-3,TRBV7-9,ASSLDRGSDTQY
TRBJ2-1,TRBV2,ASSDLSRGHYNEQF
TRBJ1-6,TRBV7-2,ASSLVSNSPLH